This TCR beta chain stems from a study of T cell repertoires in cytomegalovirus infection. TCRdb independently ran MiXCR on the reads; one entry per CDR3 protein. The top ten clones hold roughly two thirds of a sample with tens of thousands of distinct CDR3 sequences, around 34% of them seen once. The germline CDR1 and CDR2 sequences are DFQATT and SNEGSKA (reference sequence). The CDR3 extends over 14 amino acids. Trimming shortened V by 0 bases and J by 6 bases, and 11 bases separated the two germline ends. Remarks on this clonotype: What it binds is not known.

Sequenced material: PBMCs, sequenced either directly or after in vitro stimulation (not recorded which). This chain connects TRBV20-1 to TRBJ1-4; the D gene is possibly TRBD1 (6 bases). The receptor comes from a human donor in good health (CMV status not recorded). Some clones in this sample may be carry-over from other donors' samples. CDR3 protein: CSARDLRGHEKLFF. As DNA, the CDR3 is TGCAGTGCTAGAGATCTCAGGGGTCATGAAAAACTGTTTTTT.